The 15 T cell receptor beta chains reported below all come from one sample, sequenced in a study of cytomegalovirus exposure and HLA in healthy donors. The study ran its PCR with 60 Vbeta and 13 Jbeta primers. Sequencing used immunoSEQ multiplex PCR; TCRdb keeps in-frame clones, though not all of them. The sample comprises about 160,000 clones, 65% to 85% of which are singletons, and around 6.5% rests with the top ten. Sequenced: PBMCs. The receptors come from a male donor in good health and CMV-seropositive.

The V and J genes are TRBV28 and TRBJ2-7; a possible D gene is TRBD2 (6 bases). The CDR3 runs 14 residues. The germline V and J ends were trimmed by 8 bases and 3 bases, with 17 bases remaining between them. Germline loops: CDR1 MDHEN, CDR2 SYDVKM. The CDR3 bases are TGTGCCAGCCCCGGGGGAGGTAGTGGCTACGAGCAGTACTTC. The encoded protein is CASPGGGSGYEQYF.

The rearrangement joins TRBV9 to TRBJ1-2; D remains unclear. CDR3 length: 10 amino acids. Trimming took 4 bases from V and 5 from J, leaving 3 bases between them. Germline values: CDR1 SGDLS, CDR2 YYNGEE. In DNA form, the CDR3 reads TGTGCCAGCAGCCCATATGGCTACACCTTC. As protein: CASSPYGYTF.

This rearrangement joins TRBV7-8 to TRBJ2-1, with 11 positions matching TRBD2. Trimming cost V 1 base and J 6 bases; bases outside gene matches: 11. The length of the CDR3 is 18 residues. Germline loops: CDR1 SGHVS, CDR2 FQNEAQ. CDR3 residues: CASSLGGSGRAPFNEQFF. The CDR3 DNA is TGTGCCAGCAGCTTAGGTGGTAGCGGGAGGGCCCCGTTCAATGAGCAGTTCTTC.

This clone was found a few times. The V and J genes are TRBV9 and TRBJ2-4, with 15 positions matching TRBD2. This CDR3 contains 17 residues. Per germline, CDR1 SGDLS and CDR2 YYNGEE. J gave up 4 bases and V 3 bases, and 5 bases lay outside the gene matches. Written as DNA, the CDR3 is TGTGCCAGCAGCGACGGACTAGCGGGAGGGCCGAAAAACATTCAGTACTTC. This encodes CASSDGLAGGPKNIQYF.

The chain carries TRBV27 and TRBJ2-7, with D possibly matching TRBD2 (6 bases). With 6 bases removed from V and 8 bases from J, the gap between germline ends came to 20 bases. Germline V lookup: CDR1 MNHEY, CDR2 SMNVEV (reference sequence). This CDR3 contains 14 residues. CDR3 region: CASSNWRVSGQQYF. CDR3 in DNA: TGTGCCAGCAGCAACTGGAGGGTTTCTGGGCAGCAGTACTTC.

This clone was found once. The chain has TRBV4-1 and TRBJ2-2, with 7 positions matching TRBD1. CDR1 MGHRA and CDR2 YSYEKL come from the germline V gene. CDR3 length: 17 amino acids. Unmatched junction bases numbered 11, after V lost 1 base and J lost 6 bases. CDR3 residues: CASSQAPQGSGSGELFF. For the CDR3, the DNA is TGCGCCAGCAGCCAAGCTCCACAGGGGTCCGGATCCGGGGAGCTGTTTTTT.

The chain joins TRBV6-6 to TRBJ1-5; D may be TRBD1 (6 bases). The CDR3 contains 15 residues. Germline V gene sequence: CDR1 MNHNY, CDR2 SVGAGI (reference sequence). The V and J ends lost 2 bases and 5 bases respectively, with 13 bases between them. DNA for the CDR3: TGTGCCAGCAGTTACGGACACTACAGGGATCAGCCCCAGCATTTT. It specifies CASSYGHYRDQPQHF.

The chain's CDR3 is CASSLPFRGALTGNTIYF. As DNA, the CDR3 is TGTGCCAGCAGTTTACCCTTCCGGGGGGCGCTAACTGGAAACACCATATATTTT. The V call is TRBV28, the J call TRBJ1-3, with a tentative D call TRBD1 (6 bases). The CDR3 runs 18 residues. V was shortened by 2 bases and J by 2 bases, with 19 bases between the two germline ends. Germline V gene lookup returns CDR1 MDHEN and CDR2 SYDVKM.

The chain has TRBV18 and TRBJ1-1; D not resolved. The CDR3 has 13 residues. Trimming shortened V by 1 base and J by 4 bases, and 7 bases separated the two germline ends. Germline assignment: CDR1 KGHSH and CDR2 LQKENI. DNA for the CDR3: TGTGCCAGCTCACCACTCGAGGGCACTGAAGCTTTCTTT. It is translated as CASSPLEGTEAFF. The full variable domain, in which reference TRBV18 and TRBJ1-1 provide the parts outside the CDR3, is NAGVMQNPRHLVRRRGQEARLRCSPMKGHSHVYWYRQLPEEGLKFMVYLQKENIIDESGMPKERFSAEFPKEGPSILRIQQVVRGDSAAYFCASSPLEGTEAFFGQGTRLTVV.

J is TRBJ1-5 and V is TRBV10-3; D perhaps matches TRBD1 (6 bases). From germline, CDR1 is ENHRY and CDR2 SYGVKD. The CDR3 spans 14 residues. The V and J ends lost 5 bases and 6 bases respectively, with 14 bases between them. Written as DNA, the CDR3 is TGTGCCATCAGTCCAGGGGCTGACGGTCAGCCCCAGCATTTT. This sequence encodes CAISPGADGQPQHF.

This chain links TRBV11-3 with TRBJ2-2, with D possibly TRBD2 on 6 matching bases. V lost 3 bases and J lost 5, with 22 bases in between. There are 18 residues in the CDR3. Germline V gene lookup returns CDR1 SGHNT and CDR2 YENEEA. The CDR3 sequence: CASSFPGAVYLVTGELFF. The CDR3 DNA follows: TGTGCCAGCAGCTTCCCGGGAGCGGTGTATCTTGTAACCGGGGAGCTGTTTTTT.

The chain is built from TRBV7-9 and TRBJ1-1; D is possibly TRBD1 (6 bases). Germline V gene lookup returns CDR1 SEHNR and CDR2 FQNEAQ (reference sequence). Trimming cost V 0 bases and J 7 bases, with 9 bases left between them. The CDR3 runs 13 residues. The CDR3 nucleotides read TGTGCCAGCAGCTTAGCGGGGGCGAATGAAGCTTTCTTT. This translates into CASSLAGANEAFF.

V gene TRBV27 combines with J gene TRBJ2-3; D ambiguous. Trimming removed 5 bases from V and 2 bases from J, with 5 bases in between. CDR3 length equals 12 residues. Germline V CDR1 and CDR2: MNHEY, SMNVEV (reference sequence). The CDR3 DNA reads TGTGCCAGCAGTCCTAACACAGATACGCAGTATTTT. It specifies CASSPNTDTQYF.

The rearrangement links TRBV19 to TRBJ1-5; the D is unclear. CDR3 length: 13 residues. The V and J ends lost 7 bases and 0 bases respectively, with 7 bases between them. Germline V gene lookup returns CDR1 LNHDA and CDR2 SQIVND (reference sequence). The DNA of the CDR3 is TGTGCCAGTATATCGGGTAGCAATCAGCCCCAGCATTTT. This gives the protein CASISGSNQPQHF.

This chain uses TRBV19 with TRBJ2-2; TRBD2 matches 9 bases. Per germline, CDR1 LNHDA and CDR2 SQIVND (reference sequence). This CDR3 is built from 16 residues. With V trimmed by 6 bases and J by 2 bases, 7 bases remained unmatched. The CDR3 bases are TGTGCCAGTAGCGGGACTAGCACGGACAACACCGGGGAGCTGTTTTTT. Its protein product is CASSGTSTDNTGELFF.